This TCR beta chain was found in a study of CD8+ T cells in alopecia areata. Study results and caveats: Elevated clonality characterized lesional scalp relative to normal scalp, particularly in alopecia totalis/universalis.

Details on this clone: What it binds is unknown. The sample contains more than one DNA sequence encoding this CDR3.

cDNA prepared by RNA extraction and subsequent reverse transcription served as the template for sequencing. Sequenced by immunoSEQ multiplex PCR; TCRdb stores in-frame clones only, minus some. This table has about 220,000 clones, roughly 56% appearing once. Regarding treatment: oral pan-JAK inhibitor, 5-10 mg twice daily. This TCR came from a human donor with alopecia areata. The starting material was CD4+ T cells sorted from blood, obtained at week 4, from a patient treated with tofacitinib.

This chain's CDR3 is CAWRRLDTQYF. CDR3 DNA sequence: TGTGCCTGGAGACGGCTAGATACGCAGTATTTT. The chain recombines TRBV30 with TRBJ2-3; no definite D call. V dropped 3 bases and J dropped 5 bases, with 6 bases sitting between them. The CDR3 extends over 11 amino acids. The germline gives CDR1 GTSNPN, CDR2 SVGIG (reference sequence).